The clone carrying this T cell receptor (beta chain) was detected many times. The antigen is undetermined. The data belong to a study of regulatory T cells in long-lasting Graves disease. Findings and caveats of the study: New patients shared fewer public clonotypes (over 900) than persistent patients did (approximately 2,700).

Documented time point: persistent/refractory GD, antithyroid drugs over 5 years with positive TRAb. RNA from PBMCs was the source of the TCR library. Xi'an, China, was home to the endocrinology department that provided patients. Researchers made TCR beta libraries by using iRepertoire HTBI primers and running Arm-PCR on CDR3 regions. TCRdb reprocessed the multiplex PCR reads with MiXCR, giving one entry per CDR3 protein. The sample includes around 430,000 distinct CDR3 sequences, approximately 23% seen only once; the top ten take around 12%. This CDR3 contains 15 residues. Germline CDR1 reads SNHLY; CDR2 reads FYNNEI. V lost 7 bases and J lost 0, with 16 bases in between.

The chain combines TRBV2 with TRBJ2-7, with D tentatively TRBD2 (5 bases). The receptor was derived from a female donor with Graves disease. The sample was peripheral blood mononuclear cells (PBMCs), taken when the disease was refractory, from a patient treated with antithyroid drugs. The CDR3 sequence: CASNLGLVSSYEQYF. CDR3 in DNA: TGTGCCAGCAACCTAGGACTTGTTAGCTCCTACGAGCAGTACTTC.